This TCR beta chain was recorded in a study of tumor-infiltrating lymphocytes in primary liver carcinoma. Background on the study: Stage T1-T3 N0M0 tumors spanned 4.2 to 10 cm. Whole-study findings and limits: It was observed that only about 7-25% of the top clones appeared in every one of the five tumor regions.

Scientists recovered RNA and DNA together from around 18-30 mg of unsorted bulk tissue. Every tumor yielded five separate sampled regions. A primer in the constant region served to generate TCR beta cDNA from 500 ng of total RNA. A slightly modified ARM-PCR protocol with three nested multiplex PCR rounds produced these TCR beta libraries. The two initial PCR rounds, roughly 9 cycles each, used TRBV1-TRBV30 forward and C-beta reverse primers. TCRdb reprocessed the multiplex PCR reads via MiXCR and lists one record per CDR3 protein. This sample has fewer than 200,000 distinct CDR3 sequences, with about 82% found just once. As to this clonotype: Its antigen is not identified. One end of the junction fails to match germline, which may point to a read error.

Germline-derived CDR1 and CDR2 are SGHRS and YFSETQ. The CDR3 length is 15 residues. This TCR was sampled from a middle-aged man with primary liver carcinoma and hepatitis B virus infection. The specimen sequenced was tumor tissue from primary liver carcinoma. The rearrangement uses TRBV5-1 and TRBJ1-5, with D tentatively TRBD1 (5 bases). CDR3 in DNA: TGTGCCAGCAGCTTGGGGGGGACTAGCAGTCAGCCCCAGCATTTT. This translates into CASSLGGTSSQPQHF. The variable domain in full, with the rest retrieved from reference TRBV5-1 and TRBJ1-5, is KAGVTQTPRYLIKTRGQQVTLSCSPISGHRSVSWYQQTPGQGLQFLFEYFSETQRNKGNFPGRFSGRQFSNSRSEMNVSTLELGDSALYLCASSLGGTSSQPQHFGDGTRLSIL.